The entry that follows covers one T cell receptor beta chain sequence. Its specificity is not known. The multiple sclerosis control group was made up of treatment-naive patients with stable or active relapsing-remitting disease. The sample belongs to a study of CD8 T cells in Susac syndrome. General study points: The relatively small number of individuals in the TCR sequencing and HLA analysis was acknowledged by the study.

The RNA, about 0.45 to 1 ug, was put through reverse transcription using random hexamers. Via MiXCR, TCRdb re-called the immunoSEQ multiplex PCR reads, giving one row per CDR3 protein. The data hold 300,000 or so distinct CDR3 sequences, with about 92% observed a single time. V trimming: 0 bases; J trimming: 5 bases; junction bases outside the gene matches: 8. The CDR3 covers 16 residues. CDR1 and CDR2 (germline): SGHAT, FQDESV (reference sequence). The receptor was derived from a human donor with multiple sclerosis. The chain links TRBV11-1 to TRBJ2-7; 9 bases match TRBD2. What was sequenced was CD4+ T cells from PBMCs. The CDR3 loop reads CASSLAVASGIDEQYF. CDR3 nucleotides: TGTGCCAGCAGCTTAGCGGTGGCTAGCGGGATCGACGAGCAGTACTTC.